This TCR beta chain was obtained from a study of cytomegalovirus exposure and HLA in healthy donors. This clone showed up just once. Antigen unknown. Donors were drawn from the approximately 120-subject validation cohort, separate from the roughly 700-subject first cohort. Repertoires were generated with immunoSEQ multiplex PCR, while TCRdb's copy carries only in-frame clones and drops some. Among hundreds of thousands of clones listed, roughly 89% were seen once. The V gene end was trimmed by 1 base and the J gene end by 7 bases; junction bases not matched to a gene: 4. Germline values: CDR1 SGHAT, CDR2 FQNNGV. CDR3 length: 13 amino acids. Regarding the study as a whole: Whilst most TCR sequences proved rare, a subset of public TCRs occurred across many donors. It was found in a later analysis that first-cohort TCR clusters tended to co-occur in the 130 or so validation repertoires. Researchers catalogued roughly 150 TCR beta chains as cytomegalovirus-associated.

This TCR was sampled from a woman aged 18-30 years in good health and CMV-seronegative. V and J are TRBV11-2 and TRBJ2-7, with 7 bases matching TRBD2. Sequencing used PBMCs. CDR3 DNA sequence: TGTGCCAGCAGCTTAGGGTGGGAGGGAGAGCAGTACTTC. Its translation: CASSLGWEGEQYF.